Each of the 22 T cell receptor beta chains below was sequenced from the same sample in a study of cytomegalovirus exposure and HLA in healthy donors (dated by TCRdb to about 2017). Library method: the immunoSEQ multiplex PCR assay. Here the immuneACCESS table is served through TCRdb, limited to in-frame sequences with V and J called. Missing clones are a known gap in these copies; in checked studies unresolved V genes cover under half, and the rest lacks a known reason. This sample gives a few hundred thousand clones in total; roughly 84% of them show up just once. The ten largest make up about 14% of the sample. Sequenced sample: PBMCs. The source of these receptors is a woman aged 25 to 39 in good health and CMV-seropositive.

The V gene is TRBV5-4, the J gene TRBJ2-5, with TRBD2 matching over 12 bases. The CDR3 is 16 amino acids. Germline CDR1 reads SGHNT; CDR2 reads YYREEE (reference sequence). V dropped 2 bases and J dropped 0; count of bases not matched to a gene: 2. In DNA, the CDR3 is TGTGCCAGCAGCTTCCCTAGCGGGAGGGACCAAGAGACCCAGTACTTC. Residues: CASSFPSGRDQETQYF.

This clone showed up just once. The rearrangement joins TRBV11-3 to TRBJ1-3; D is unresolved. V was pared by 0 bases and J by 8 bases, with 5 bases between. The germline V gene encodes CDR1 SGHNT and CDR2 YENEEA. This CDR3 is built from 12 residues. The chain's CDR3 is CASSLERDTIYF. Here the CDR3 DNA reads TGTGCCAGCAGCTTAGAAAGGGACACCATATATTTT.

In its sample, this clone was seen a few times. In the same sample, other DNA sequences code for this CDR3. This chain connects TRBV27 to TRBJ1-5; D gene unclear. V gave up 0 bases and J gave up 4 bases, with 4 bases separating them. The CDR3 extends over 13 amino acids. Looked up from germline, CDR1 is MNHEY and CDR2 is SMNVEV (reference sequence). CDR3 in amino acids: CASSLSTNQPQHF. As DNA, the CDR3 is TGTGCCAGCAGTTTATCGACGAATCAGCCCCAGCATTTT.

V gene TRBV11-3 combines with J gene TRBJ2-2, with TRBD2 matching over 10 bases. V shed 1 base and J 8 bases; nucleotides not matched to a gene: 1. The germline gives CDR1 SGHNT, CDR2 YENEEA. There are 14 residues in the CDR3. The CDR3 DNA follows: TGTGCCAGCAGCTTAGGGACTAGCGGAGGGGAGCTGTTTTTT. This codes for CASSLGTSGGELFF.

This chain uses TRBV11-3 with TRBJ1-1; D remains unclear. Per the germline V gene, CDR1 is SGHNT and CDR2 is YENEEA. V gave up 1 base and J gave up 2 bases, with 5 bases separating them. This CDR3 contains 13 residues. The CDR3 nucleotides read TGTGCCAGCAGCTTAGGCGAAAACACTGAAGCTTTCTTT. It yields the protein CASSLGENTEAFF.

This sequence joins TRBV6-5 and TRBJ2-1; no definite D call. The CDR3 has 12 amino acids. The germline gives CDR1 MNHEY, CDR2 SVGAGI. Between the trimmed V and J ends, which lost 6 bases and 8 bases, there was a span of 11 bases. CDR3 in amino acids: CASSRGPDEQFF. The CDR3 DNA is TGTGCCAGCAGCCGTGGACCAGATGAGCAGTTCTTC.

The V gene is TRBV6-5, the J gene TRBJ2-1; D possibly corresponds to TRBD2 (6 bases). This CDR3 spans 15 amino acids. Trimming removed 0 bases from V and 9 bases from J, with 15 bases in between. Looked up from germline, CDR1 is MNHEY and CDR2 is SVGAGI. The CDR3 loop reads CASSYSDGMGGEQFF. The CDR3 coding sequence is TGTGCCAGCAGTTACTCAGACGGGATGGGGGGTGAGCAGTTCTTC.

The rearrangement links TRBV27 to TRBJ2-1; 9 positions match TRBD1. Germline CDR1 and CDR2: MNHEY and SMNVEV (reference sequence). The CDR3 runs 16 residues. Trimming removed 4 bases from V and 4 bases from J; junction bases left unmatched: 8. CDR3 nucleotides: TGTGCCAGCAGTTCCGGGACAGGGACTCGTTACAATGAGCAGTTCTTC. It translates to CASSSGTGTRYNEQFF.

The CDR3 DNA is TGTGCCAGCAGTTTTACATTAAGCGCGGCAGGGGACAACACCGGGGAGCTGTTTTTT. Its translation is CASSFTLSAAGDNTGELFF. The J gene is TRBJ2-2, the V gene TRBV27; a possible D gene is TRBD1 (6 bases). The CDR3 totals 19 residues. Germline V gene sequence: CDR1 MNHEY, CDR2 SMNVEV (reference sequence). Deletions cut 3 bases from V and 2 bases from J, with 22 bases between.

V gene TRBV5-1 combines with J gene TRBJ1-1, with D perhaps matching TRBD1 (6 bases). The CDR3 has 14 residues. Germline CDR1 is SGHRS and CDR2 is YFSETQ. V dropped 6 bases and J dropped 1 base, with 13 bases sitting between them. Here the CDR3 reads CASMPGQRNTEAFF. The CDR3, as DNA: TGCGCCAGCATGCCTGGACAGAGGAACACTGAAGCTTTCTTT.

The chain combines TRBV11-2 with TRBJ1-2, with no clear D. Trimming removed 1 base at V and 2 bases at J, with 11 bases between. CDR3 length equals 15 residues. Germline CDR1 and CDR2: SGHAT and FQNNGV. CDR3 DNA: TGTGCCAGCAGCTTAGGGACCTTTACCAACTATGGCTACACCTTC. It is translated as CASSLGTFTNYGYTF.

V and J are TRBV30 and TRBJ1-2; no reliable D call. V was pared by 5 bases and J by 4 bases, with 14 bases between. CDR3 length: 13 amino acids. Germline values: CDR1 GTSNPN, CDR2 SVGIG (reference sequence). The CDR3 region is CAWGLSGTYGYTF. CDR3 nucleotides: TGTGCCTGGGGGCTCTCGGGAACCTATGGCTACACCTTC.

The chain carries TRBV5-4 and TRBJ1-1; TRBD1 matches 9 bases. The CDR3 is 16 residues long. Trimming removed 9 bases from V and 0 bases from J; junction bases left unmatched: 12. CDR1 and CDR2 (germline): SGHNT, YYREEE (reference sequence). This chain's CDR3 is CAIPGQGSIMNTEAFF. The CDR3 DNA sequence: TGTGCCATCCCGGGACAGGGATCGATTATGAACACTGAAGCTTTCTTT.

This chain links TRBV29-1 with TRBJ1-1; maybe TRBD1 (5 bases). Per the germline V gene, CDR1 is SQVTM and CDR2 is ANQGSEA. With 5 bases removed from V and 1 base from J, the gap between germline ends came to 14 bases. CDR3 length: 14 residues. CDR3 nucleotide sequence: TGCAGCGTTTTCGGGGGTCGCCAGAACACTGAAGCTTTCTTT. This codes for CSVFGGRQNTEAFF.

The CDR3 nucleotides are TGTGCCAGCAGTGGGGGGGGGTCTGGGGGCAATGAGCAGTTCTTC. The encoded protein is CASSGGGSGGNEQFF. The rearrangement joins TRBV27 to TRBJ2-1; TRBD2 matches 7 bases. The V segment lost 5 bases and the J segment 6 bases; nucleotides outside the gene matches: 10. CDR3 length: 15 amino acids. The germline V gene encodes CDR1 MNHEY and CDR2 SMNVEV (reference sequence).

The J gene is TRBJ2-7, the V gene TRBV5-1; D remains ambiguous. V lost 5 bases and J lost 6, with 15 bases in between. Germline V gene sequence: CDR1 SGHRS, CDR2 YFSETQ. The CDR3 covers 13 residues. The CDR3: CASSSGFNPEQYF. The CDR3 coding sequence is TGCGCCAGCAGTAGTGGGTTCAATCCCGAGCAGTACTTC.

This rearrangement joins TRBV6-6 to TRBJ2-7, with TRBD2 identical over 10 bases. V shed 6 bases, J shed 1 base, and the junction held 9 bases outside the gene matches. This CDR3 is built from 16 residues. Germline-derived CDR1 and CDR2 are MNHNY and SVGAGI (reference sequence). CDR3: CASSLLAGGRSYEQYF. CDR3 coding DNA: TGTGCCAGCAGCCTTTTAGCGGGAGGAAGGTCCTACGAGCAGTACTTC.

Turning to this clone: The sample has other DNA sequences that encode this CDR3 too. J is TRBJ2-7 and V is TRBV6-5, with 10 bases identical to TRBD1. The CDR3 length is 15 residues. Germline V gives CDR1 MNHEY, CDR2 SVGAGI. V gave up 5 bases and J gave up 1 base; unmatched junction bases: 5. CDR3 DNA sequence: TGTGCCAGCAGTCCCGGGACAGGGGTATCCTACGAGCAGTACTTC. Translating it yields CASSPGTGVSYEQYF.

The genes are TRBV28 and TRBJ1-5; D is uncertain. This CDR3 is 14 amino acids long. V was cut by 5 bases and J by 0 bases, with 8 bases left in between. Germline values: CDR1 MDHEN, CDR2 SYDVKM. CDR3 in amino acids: CASSTDHSNQPQHF. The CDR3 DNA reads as TGTGCCAGCAGTACAGATCATAGCAATCAGCCCCAGCATTTT.

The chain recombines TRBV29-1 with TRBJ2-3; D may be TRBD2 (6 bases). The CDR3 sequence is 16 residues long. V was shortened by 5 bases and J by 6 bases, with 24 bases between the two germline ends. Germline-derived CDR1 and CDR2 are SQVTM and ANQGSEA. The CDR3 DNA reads TGCAGCGTTCCTCCCGGTCGGACTAACGCCATCGATACGCAGTATTTT. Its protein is CSVPPGRTNAIDTQYF.

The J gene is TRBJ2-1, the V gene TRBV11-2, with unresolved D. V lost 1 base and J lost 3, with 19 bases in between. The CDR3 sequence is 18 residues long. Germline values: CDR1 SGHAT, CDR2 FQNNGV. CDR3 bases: TGTGCCAGCAGCTTAGTCCCTTCCTACTCCCCCCTCTACAATGAGCAGTTCTTC. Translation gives CASSLVPSYSPLYNEQFF.

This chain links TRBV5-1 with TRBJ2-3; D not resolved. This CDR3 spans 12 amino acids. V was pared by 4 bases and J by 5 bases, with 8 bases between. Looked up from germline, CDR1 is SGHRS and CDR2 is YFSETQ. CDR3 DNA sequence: TGCGCCAGCAGCGTGTCTGTAGATACGCAGTATTTT. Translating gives CASSVSVDTQYF.